The 32 T cell receptor beta chains below come from one sample, sequenced in a study of identifying expanded T cells in peripheral blood. TCRdb's copy holds only in-frame clones and misses some; the assay was immunoSEQ multiplex PCR. The table shows 80,000 to 95,000 clones, with 88% occurring only once. Sequenced input: blood. The origin of the receptors is a person aged 18 to 75 in good health.

This rearrangement joins TRBV11-1 to TRBJ2-7; D may be TRBD1 (5 bases). CDR1 and CDR2 (germline): SGHAT, FQDESV (reference sequence). The CDR3 spans 13 residues. Trimming took off 5 bases at V and 4 bases at J, with 12 bases between the two ends. The CDR3 spells CASSPTEEYEQYF. The CDR3 DNA reads as TGTGCCAGCAGCCCGACAGAAGAATACGAGCAGTACTTC.

The J gene is TRBJ2-3, the V gene TRBV5-1; perhaps TRBD2 as D (5 bases). CDR1 and CDR2 from the germline V gene are SGHRS and YFSETQ. Trimming left V 1 base short and J 3 bases short, with 6 bases between. The CDR3 totals 13 residues. The CDR3 protein is CASSLRGTDTQYF. The DNA of the CDR3 is TGCGCCAGCAGCTTGCGAGGGACAGATACGCAGTATTTT.

The V and J genes are TRBV7-9 and TRBJ2-1; D is unresolved. This CDR3 is built from 12 residues. In germline, CDR1 is SEHNR, CDR2 FQNEAQ (reference sequence). Trimming took 5 bases from V and 7 from J, leaving 9 bases between them. For the CDR3, the DNA is TGTGCCAGCAGCCTGGTCCCGAATGAGCAGTTCTTC. Its translation: CASSLVPNEQFF.

The CDR3 spells CASSPLGTGGYQPQHF. CDR3 DNA sequence: TGTGCCAGCAGCCCGTTAGGGACAGGGGGGTATCAGCCCCAGCATTTT. The chain has TRBV7-2 and TRBJ1-5, with TRBD1 identical over 11 bases. The CDR3 length is 16 residues. The germline gives CDR1 SGHTA, CDR2 FQGNSA. The V segment lost 5 bases and the J segment 5 bases; nucleotides outside the gene matches: 8.

J is TRBJ1-2 and V is TRBV27; 7 bases fit TRBD1. Germline assignment: CDR1 MNHEY and CDR2 SMNVEV (reference sequence). This CDR3 comprises 13 residues. Unmatched junction bases numbered 9, after V lost 7 bases and J lost 7 bases. CDR3 in amino acids: CASKSSTGAGYTF. CDR3 DNA sequence: TGTGCCAGCAAATCCTCCACAGGGGCTGGCTACACCTTC.

The chain is built from TRBV27 and TRBJ1-5; D ambiguous. Germline CDR1 reads MNHEY; CDR2 reads SMNVEV (reference sequence). This CDR3 comprises 12 residues. V was shortened by 3 bases and J by 6 bases, with 6 bases between the two germline ends. The DNA of the CDR3 is TGTGCCAGCAGTTTTGAGGGTCAGCCCCAGCATTTT. Encoded protein: CASSFEGQPQHF.

This clone was seen more than once but under ten times. J is TRBJ1-1 and V is TRBV6-5; D call uncertain. CDR1 MNHEY and CDR2 SVGAGI come from the germline V gene. Trimming left V 5 bases short and J 4 bases short, with 5 bases between. This CDR3 contains 11 residues. Here the CDR3 reads CASSRGTEAFF. The CDR3 DNA reads TGTGCCAGCAGTCGCGGCACTGAAGCTTTCTTT.

The chain recombines TRBV28 with TRBJ1-1, with 7 bases matching TRBD1. Germline V gene sequence: CDR1 MDHEN, CDR2 SYDVKM. This CDR3 comprises 14 residues. The V and J ends lost 6 bases and 3 bases, in that order; junction bases with no gene match: 7. The CDR3 sequence: CASRTRQGYTEAFF. Here the CDR3 DNA reads TGTGCCAGCAGAACCCGACAGGGATACACTGAAGCTTTCTTT.

V usage is TRBV13 and J usage is TRBJ2-7, with TRBD1 identical over 8 bases. The junction had 11 bases not matched to a gene; V was cut back by 1 base and J by 6 bases. This CDR3 has 16 amino acids. Per germline, CDR1 PRHDT and CDR2 FYEKMQ (reference sequence). This chain's CDR3 is CASSLEGTGDRGEQYF. In DNA, the CDR3 is TGTGCCAGCAGCTTAGAGGGGACAGGCGATCGAGGCGAGCAGTACTTC.

The CDR3 DNA reads as TGTGCCAGCAGCTTAGGGGCGAAGAACACTGAAGCTTTCTTT. Protein sequence: CASSLGAKNTEAFF. This chain connects TRBV5-4 to TRBJ1-1; the D gene is possibly TRBD1 (5 bases). CDR3 size: 14 residues. V was pared by 2 bases and J by 1 base, with 9 bases between. Germline CDR1 and CDR2: SGHNT and YYREEE (reference sequence).

Worth noting for this clone: The sample has other DNA sequences that encode this CDR3 too. The chain joins TRBV5-1 to TRBJ2-5; no reliable D call. The CDR3 has 11 amino acids. V was clipped by 2 bases and J by 2 bases, with 1 base between them. Germline V gene sequence: CDR1 SGHRS, CDR2 YFSETQ. CDR3 in DNA: TGCGCCAGCAGCTTTCAAGAGACCCAGTACTTC. Amino acids: CASSFQETQYF.

This rearrangement joins TRBV4-1 to TRBJ1-5; tentatively, D is TRBD1 (6 bases). The ends were cut back, 4 bases at V and 0 bases at J, with 19 bases in the middle. The germline CDR1 and CDR2 sequences are MGHRA and YSYEKL. This CDR3 is 18 amino acids long. CDR3: CASSPLRQAAYSNQPQHF. The CDR3 DNA reads as TGCGCCAGCAGCCCATTAAGACAGGCAGCGTATAGCAATCAGCCCCAGCATTTT.

The rearrangement joins TRBV5-4 to TRBJ2-2; tentatively, D is TRBD2 (6 bases). Trimming cost V 2 bases and J 1 base, with 9 bases left between them. The CDR3 contains 15 residues. Germline V gene lookup returns CDR1 SGHNT and CDR2 YYREEE (reference sequence). The CDR3 DNA reads as TGTGCCAGCAGCTTAACGGGACTGAACACCGGGGAGCTGTTTTTT. Its translation is CASSLTGLNTGELFF.

This clone was picked up a small number of times. The junction departs from the called germline gene at one end, perhaps through a read error. The chain links TRBV28 to TRBJ1-2; D not certain. CDR1 is MDHEN, CDR2 SYDVKM, per germline. The CDR3 contains 9 residues. The CDR3 spells CASSFPQDF. The CDR3 DNA sequence: TGTGCCAGCAGTTTCCCTCAAGACTTC.

CDR3 nucleotide sequence: TGTGCCAGCGCCTTTGATGCGGGGGACATTCAGTACTTC. This encodes CASAFDAGDIQYF. V gene TRBV7-9 combines with J gene TRBJ2-4; 7 bases are a match to TRBD2. Looked up from germline, CDR1 is SEHNR and CDR2 is FQNEAQ (reference sequence). The CDR3 consists of 13 residues. V lost 8 bases to trimming and J lost 8 bases; unmatched junction nucleotides: 9.

This chain joins TRBV7-2 and TRBJ2-3; D possibly corresponds to TRBD2 (7 bases). Between the trimmed V and J ends, which lost 11 bases and 2 bases, there was a span of 17 bases. This CDR3 is 14 amino acids long. CDR1 is SGHTA and CDR2 is FQGNSA in the germline V gene. CDR3 region: CAGGGGTVTDTQYF. As DNA, the CDR3 is TGTGCCGGAGGGGGGGGAACAGTCACAGATACGCAGTATTTT. Full variable domain (remainder filled in from reference TRBV7-2 and TRBJ2-3): GAGVSQSPSNKVTEKGKDVELRCDPISGHTALYWYRQSLGQGLEFLIYFQGNSAPDKSGLPSDRFSAERTGGSVSTLTIQRTQQEDSAVYLCAGGGGTVTDTQYFGPGTRLTVL.

The V and J genes are TRBV9 and TRBJ2-2; D not resolved. Per germline, CDR1 SGDLS and CDR2 YYNGEE. V was shortened by 4 bases and J by 3 bases, with 4 bases between the two germline ends. The CDR3 is 12 residues long. CDR3 loop: CASSSHTGELFF. CDR3 nucleotides: TGTGCCAGCAGCTCACACACCGGGGAGCTGTTTTTT.

The chain uses TRBV7-2 and TRBJ1-4; D is perhaps TRBD1 (6 bases). V was clipped by 5 bases and J by 11 bases, with 18 bases between them. CDR3 length: 14 residues. The germline gives CDR1 SGHTA, CDR2 FQGNSA. CDR3 DNA sequence: TGTGCCAGCAGCCTTAGGAGGGGGGCCGAGAAACTGTTTTTT. It yields the protein CASSLRRGAEKLFF.

The chain employs TRBV7-8 and TRBJ2-2; the D is unclear. The CDR3 sequence is 16 residues long. Germline lookup yields CDR1 SGHVS and CDR2 FQNEAQ. V was shortened by 5 bases and J by 6 bases, with 19 bases between the two germline ends. CDR3 residues: CASSPPSLLSAGELFF. The CDR3 nucleotides are TGTGCCAGCAGCCCCCCATCTCTCTTAAGCGCCGGGGAGCTGTTTTTT.

The CDR3 is CSVVVGGTGELFF. CDR3 in DNA: TGCAGCGTTGTTGTGGGGGGGACCGGGGAGCTGTTTTTT. The chain is built from TRBV29-1 and TRBJ2-2; 7 bases align to TRBD2. This CDR3 region has 13 residues. CDR1 is SQVTM, CDR2 ANQGSEA, per germline. Trimming took 4 bases from V and 5 from J; bases not matched to a gene: 4.

This clone was recorded only once. This sequence joins TRBV7-9 and TRBJ2-2; 8 bases map to TRBD1. V trimming: 0 bases; J trimming: 2 bases; junction bases outside the gene matches: 8. CDR1 and CDR2 from the germline V gene are SEHNR and FQNEAQ (reference sequence). The CDR3 has 18 residues. The CDR3 loop is CASSLALIGQGNTGELFF. The CDR3 DNA reads TGTGCCAGCAGCTTAGCGCTGATAGGACAGGGCAACACCGGGGAGCTGTTTTTT.

The V gene is TRBV30, the J gene TRBJ1-5, with D uncertain. The CDR3 length is 13 residues. V gave up 0 bases and J gave up 4 bases, with 7 bases separating them. CDR1 GTSNPN and CDR2 SVGIG come from the germline V gene (reference sequence). CDR3 protein: CAWSVSVNQPQHF. The CDR3 DNA reads TGTGCCTGGAGTGTCTCCGTAAATCAGCCCCAGCATTTT.

The genes are TRBV4-1 and TRBJ2-1, with 12 bases that match TRBD1. The ends lost 1 base at V and 7 bases at J; junction bases unmatched: 8. From germline, CDR1 is MGHRA and CDR2 YSYEKL. CDR3 length equals 17 residues. CDR3 sequence: CASSQGTGTGGANEQFF. The CDR3 DNA reads as TGCGCCAGCAGCCAAGGCACCGGGACAGGGGGCGCGAATGAGCAGTTCTTC.

The J gene is TRBJ1-1, the V gene TRBV5-4, with D unclear. The V end was cut by 4 bases, the J end by 0 bases, with 13 bases between. The CDR3 runs to 15 residues. The germline V gene encodes CDR1 SGHNT and CDR2 YYREEE (reference sequence). The CDR3 region has the DNA TGTGCCAGCAGCCTCACAGAGAAACTGAACACTGAAGCTTTCTTT. It yields the protein CASSLTEKLNTEAFF.

This chain connects TRBV5-1 to TRBJ1-5; D ambiguous. CDR3 length: 14 amino acids. The germline V gene encodes CDR1 SGHRS and CDR2 YFSETQ. V was cut by 0 bases and J by 2 bases, with 6 bases left in between. CDR3 nucleotides: TGCGCCAGCAGCTTGGACGGGGGCAATCAGCCCCAGCATTTT. This codes for CASSLDGGNQPQHF.

This clone was seen a handful of times. Other DNA sequences in the same sample also yield this CDR3. The chain combines TRBV6-1 with TRBJ2-7; D is undetermined. V lost 0 bases, J lost 1 base, and 10 bases lay in between. The CDR3 loop spans 15 amino acids. Looked up from germline, CDR1 is MNHNS and CDR2 is SASEGT. Here the CDR3 reads CASSEALAGSYEQYF. CDR3 DNA: TGTGCCAGCAGTGAAGCGCTTGCAGGTTCCTACGAGCAGTACTTC.

CDR3 in DNA: TGTGCCAGCAGGGGGTTCACTGAAGCTTTCTTT. It specifies CASRGFTEAFF. The gene calls are TRBV27 and TRBJ1-1; D ambiguous. The CDR3 runs to 11 residues. The V end lost 6 bases, the J end lost 4 bases, and 6 bases lay between the germline ends. CDR1 and CDR2 from the germline V gene are MNHEY and SMNVEV (reference sequence).

The V call is TRBV15, the J call TRBJ1-1; D gene ambiguous. Germline CDR1 reads LNHNV; CDR2 reads YYDKDF (reference sequence). This CDR3 is 17 amino acids long. V was clipped by 5 bases and J by 0 bases, with 19 bases between them. In nucleotides, the CDR3 is TGTGCCACCAGCCCCCTCATTGGGTTAGCTATGAACACTGAAGCTTTCTTT. It is translated as CATSPLIGLAMNTEAFF.

This chain links TRBV18 with TRBJ2-7; tentatively, D is TRBD1 (5 bases). Germline CDR1 and CDR2: KGHSH and LQKENI. The ends were cut back, 0 bases at V and 0 bases at J, with 9 bases in the middle. CDR3 size: 15 residues. The CDR3 here is CASSPPIQGSYEQYF. In nucleotides, the CDR3 is TGTGCCAGCTCACCACCCATTCAGGGCTCCTACGAGCAGTACTTC.

V is TRBV27 and J is TRBJ2-7; TRBD1 aligns across 8 bases. CDR3 length: 11 residues. CDR1 is MNHEY, CDR2 SMNVEV, per germline (reference sequence). Trimming at V came to 9 bases and at J to 6 bases, leaving 4 bases not matched to a gene. This chain's CDR3 is CASTGGGEQYF. The CDR3 nucleotides read TGTGCCAGTACAGGGGGAGGCGAGCAGTACTTC.

A single count supports this clone. The chain employs TRBV9 and TRBJ1-1, with TRBD1 matching over 9 bases. Germline CDR1 is SGDLS and CDR2 is YYNGEE. V shed 4 bases and J 3 bases; nucleotides not matched to a gene: 7. This CDR3 has 15 amino acids. CDR3 DNA: TGTGCCAGCAGCCTTCGGACAGGGGAGCACACTGAAGCTTTCTTT. Its translation is CASSLRTGEHTEAFF.

The chain couples TRBV27 to TRBJ1-2, with 12 bases matching TRBD1. J was trimmed by 8 bases and V by 6 bases; bases with no gene match: 13. Germline V lookup: CDR1 MNHEY, CDR2 SMNVEV (reference sequence). This CDR3 region has 16 residues. The DNA for the CDR3 is TGTGCCAGCAGGAAATCTGGGGGACAGGGGGCGACCGGCTACACCTTC. It translates to CASRKSGGQGATGYTF.